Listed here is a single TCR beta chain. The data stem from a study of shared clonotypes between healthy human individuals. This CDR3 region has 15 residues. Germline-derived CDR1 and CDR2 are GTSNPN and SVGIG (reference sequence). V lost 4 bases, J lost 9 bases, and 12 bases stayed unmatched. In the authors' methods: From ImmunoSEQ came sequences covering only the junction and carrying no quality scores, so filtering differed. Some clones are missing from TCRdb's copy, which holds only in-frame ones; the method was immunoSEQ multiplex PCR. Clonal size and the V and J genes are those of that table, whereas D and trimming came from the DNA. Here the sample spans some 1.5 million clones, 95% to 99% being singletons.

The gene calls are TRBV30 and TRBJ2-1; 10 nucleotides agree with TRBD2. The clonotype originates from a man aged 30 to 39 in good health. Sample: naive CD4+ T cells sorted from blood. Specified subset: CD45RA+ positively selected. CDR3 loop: CAWTTKAGGLSEQFF. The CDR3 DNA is TGTGCCTGGACCACGAAAGCGGGAGGGTTGAGTGAGCAGTTCTTC.